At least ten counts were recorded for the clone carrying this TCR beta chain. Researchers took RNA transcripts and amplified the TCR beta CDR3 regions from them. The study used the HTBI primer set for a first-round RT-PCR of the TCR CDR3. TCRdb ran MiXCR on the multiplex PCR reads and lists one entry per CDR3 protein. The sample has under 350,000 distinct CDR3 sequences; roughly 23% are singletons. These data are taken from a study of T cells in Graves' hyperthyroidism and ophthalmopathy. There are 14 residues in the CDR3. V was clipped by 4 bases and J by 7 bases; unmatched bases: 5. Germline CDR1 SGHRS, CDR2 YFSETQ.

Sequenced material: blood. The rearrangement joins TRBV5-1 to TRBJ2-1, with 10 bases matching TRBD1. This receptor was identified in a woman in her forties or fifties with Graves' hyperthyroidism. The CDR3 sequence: CASSGDRGLNEQFF. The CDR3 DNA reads TGCGCCAGCAGCGGAGACAGGGGGCTAAATGAGCAGTTCTTC.